The 10 T cell receptor beta chains presented below share a single source sample, sequenced in a study of T cell responses to AZD1222 COVID-19 vaccine. Sequencing was performed with immunoSEQ multiplex PCR; in TCRdb, only in-frame clones are kept and a portion is missing. Here the sample spans about 170,000 clones, just over 90% being singletons. Sequenced here: peripheral blood, sampled on day 0 of AZD1222 vaccination. These receptors were obtained from an adult in good health.

The rearrangement links TRBV12-5 to TRBJ2-1, with 8 bases lining up with TRBD2. From germline, CDR1 is LGHNT and CDR2 FRNRAP. The J segment lost 5 bases and the V segment lost 0 bases, leaving 0 bases of the junction unmatched. The CDR3 is 14 residues long. This chain's CDR3 is CASGLVGGDNEQFF. In DNA, the CDR3 is TGTGCTAGTGGTTTGGTCGGGGGGGACAATGAGCAGTTCTTC.

This chain joins TRBV5-1 and TRBJ2-7; TRBD1 or TRBD2 may be the D gene (5 bases each). The V gene's germline CDR1 is SGHRS and CDR2 YFSETQ. V shed 0 bases and J shed 3 bases, with 10 bases lying between them. The CDR3 loop spans 14 amino acids. In DNA form, the CDR3 reads TGCGCCAGCAGCTTGGGAGGGGATCGCTACGAGCAGTACTTC. Protein sequence: CASSLGGDRYEQYF.

The chain uses TRBV3-1 (or the pseudogene TRBV3-2) and TRBJ2-1; 16 nucleotides match TRBD2. The length of the CDR3 is 19 residues. Germline V lookup: CDR1 LGHDT, CDR2 YNNKEL (reference sequence). Trimming took 2 bases from V and 4 from J; bases not matched to a gene: 8. CDR3 sequence (DNA): TGTGCCAGCAGCCAACCCGGGGGACTAGCGGGGGGGCTGTACAATGAGCAGTTCTTC. This translates into CASSQPGGLAGGLYNEQFF.

The chain uses TRBV5-5 and TRBJ2-1; 10 bases are shared with TRBD2. V shed 4 bases, J shed 4 bases, and the junction held 8 bases outside the gene matches. Germline CDR1 is SGHKS and CDR2 is YYEKEE (reference sequence). CDR3 length equals 16 residues. The CDR3 loop reads CASSPSTSGAYNEQFF. The CDR3 region has the DNA TGTGCCAGCAGCCCATCCACTAGCGGGGCTTACAATGAGCAGTTCTTC. Full variable domain (outside the CDR3, taken from reference TRBV5-5 and TRBJ2-1): DAGVTQSPTHLIKTRGQQVTLRCSPISGHKSVSWYQQVLGQGPQFIFQYYEKEERGRGNFPDRFSARQFPNYSSELNVNALLLGDSALYLCASSPSTSGAYNEQFFGPGTRLTVL.

The chain recombines TRBV5-1 with TRBJ1-3; 7 bases are a match to TRBD1. Trimming took 8 bases from V and 4 from J; bases not matched to a gene: 9. This CDR3 region has 14 residues. CDR1 SGHRS and CDR2 YFSETQ come from the germline V gene. The CDR3 spells CASRGQYSGNTIYF. The CDR3 DNA is TGCGCCAGTAGGGGGCAATATTCGGGAAACACCATATATTTT.

This chain uses TRBV4-2 with TRBJ1-2; weak D call: TRBD1 (6 bases). Germline CDR1 is LGHNA and CDR2 is YNFKEQ. The CDR3 loop spans 19 amino acids. Between the trimmed V and J ends, which lost 1 base and 4 bases, there was a span of 25 bases. In nucleotides, the CDR3 is TGTGCCAGCAGCCAAGGCCCTGGGAACAGGGAATCACCAGCCTATGGCTACACCTTC. This gives the protein CASSQGPGNRESPAYGYTF.

The J gene is TRBJ2-1, the V gene TRBV19, with D perhaps matching TRBD2 (6 bases). This CDR3 is 16 amino acids long. Looked up from germline, CDR1 is LNHDA and CDR2 is SQIVND (reference sequence). V gave up 7 bases and J gave up 0 bases, with 16 bases separating them. The CDR3 sequence: CASTWGRPRSYNEQFF. CDR3 DNA sequence: TGTGCCAGTACGTGGGGGAGGCCCCGCTCCTACAATGAGCAGTTCTTC.

V is TRBV12-3 or TRBV12-4 and J is TRBJ2-3; D is undetermined. The ends were cut back, 8 bases at V and 0 bases at J, with 9 bases in the middle. The CDR3 covers 13 residues. The CDR3 region is CASVHGSTDTQYF. In DNA form, the CDR3 reads TGTGCCAGCGTCCACGGAAGCACAGATACGCAGTATTTT.

The chain joins TRBV5-1 to TRBJ2-2; TRBD2 might be the D (5 bases). The CDR3 contains 15 residues. CDR1 and CDR2 (germline): SGHRS, YFSETQ. V was pared by 0 bases and J by 2 bases, with 8 bases between. The CDR3 DNA follows: TGCGCCAGCAGCTTGGGTACGGGAAACACCGGGGAGCTGTTTTTT. Its protein is CASSLGTGNTGELFF.

This rearrangement joins TRBV2 to TRBJ1-1; no clear D. Germline assignment: CDR1 SNHLY and CDR2 FYNNEI. The CDR3 sequence is 14 residues long. The germline V and J ends were trimmed by 2 bases and 6 bases, with 13 bases remaining between them. The CDR3 is CASSELGSVAEAFF. The CDR3 DNA sequence: TGTGCCAGCAGTGAACTGGGGTCGGTGGCTGAAGCTTTCTTT.